The next 12 T cell receptor beta chains were all read from a single sample in a study of memory CD4+ T cells and cytomegalovirus serostatus. Single viable CD3+CD4+CD8-CD45RO+ cells were sorted as the memory CD4+ T cells. Only in-frame clones appear in the TCRdb table, and some are missing; sequencing was by immunoSEQ multiplex PCR. This table holds approximately 52,000 clones, 75% to 85% found once. Sequenced sample: memory CD4+ T cells from blood. These receptors were collected from an adult in good health and CMV-seronegative.

V gene TRBV5-6 combines with J gene TRBJ2-7; possibly TRBD1 or TRBD2 for D (5 bases each). CDR1 is SGHDT and CDR2 is YYEEEE in the germline V gene. The CDR3 is 15 residues long. The V and J ends lost 3 bases and 0 bases respectively, with 13 bases between them. CDR3 in DNA: TGTGCCAGCAGCTCCGGGACGAAAAGCTCCTACGAGCAGTACTTC. This gives the protein CASSSGTKSSYEQYF.

This clone was counted a few times. The chain uses TRBV11-1 and TRBJ2-6; D perhaps matches TRBD1 (5 bases). CDR1 and CDR2 (germline): SGHAT, FQDESV (reference sequence). The CDR3 consists of 15 residues. The V and J ends lost 5 bases and 2 bases respectively, with 10 bases between them. CDR3 protein: CASSTDSTGANVLTF. CDR3 sequence (DNA): TGTGCCAGCAGCACCGACAGCACTGGGGCCAACGTCCTGACTTTC. Complete variable domain (other parts from reference TRBV11-1 and TRBJ2-6): EAEVAQSPRYKITEKSQAVAFWCDPISGHATLYWYRQILGQGPELLVQFQDESVVDDSQLPKDRFSAERLKGVDSTLKIQPAELGDSAMYLCASSTDSTGANVLTFGAGSRLTVL.

V and J are TRBV19 and TRBJ1-1, with D unresolved. CDR3 size: 11 residues. V dropped 5 bases and J dropped 8 bases, with 9 bases sitting between them. Germline V CDR1 and CDR2: LNHDA, SQIVND (reference sequence). CDR3 DNA: TGTGCCAGTAGTGCCCGGGTAGAAGCTTTCTTT. This encodes CASSARVEAFF.

The genes are TRBV19 and TRBJ1-1; D ambiguous. V shed 3 bases and J shed 4 bases, with 9 bases lying between them. The CDR3 is made up of 13 amino acids. Germline V CDR1 and CDR2: LNHDA, SQIVND (reference sequence). The DNA of the CDR3 is TGTGCCAGTAGTATGAAAGGAGTCACTGAAGCTTTCTTT. This codes for CASSMKGVTEAFF.

The chain uses TRBV6-5 and TRBJ1-5, with D perhaps TRBD1 (5 bases). Trimming removed 0 bases at V and 6 bases at J, with 15 bases between. CDR3 length: 16 amino acids. CDR1 is MNHEY, CDR2 SVGAGI, per germline. CDR3 bases: TGTGCCAGCAGTTACTCGATCCCGGGGGTGGGTCAGCCCCAGCATTTT. Protein product: CASSYSIPGVGQPQHF.

V usage is TRBV6-5 and J usage is TRBJ2-7; D is possibly TRBD1 (6 bases). The V gene's germline CDR1 is MNHEY and CDR2 SVGAGI. There are 14 residues in the CDR3. The ends were cut back, 6 bases at V and 3 bases at J, with 15 bases in the middle. The CDR3 DNA sequence: TGTGCCAGCAGAATTCAGGGGACCTACTACGAGCAGTACTTC. It is translated as CASRIQGTYYEQYF.

The chain has TRBV7-2 and TRBJ2-3; D may correspond to TRBD1 or TRBD2 (5 bases each). In germline, CDR1 is SGHTA, CDR2 FQGNSA. V was trimmed by 3 bases and J by 4 bases, leaving 11 bases between them. The CDR3 covers 14 residues. The CDR3 reads CASSLGVDPDTQYF. The CDR3 DNA sequence: TGTGCCAGCAGCTTGGGGGTGGATCCAGATACGCAGTATTTT.

This clone was observed a handful of times. V is TRBV7-8 and J is TRBJ1-5, with 7 bases lining up with TRBD1. CDR1 SGHVS and CDR2 FQNEAQ come from the germline V gene. The CDR3 length is 14 residues. With 4 bases clipped from V and 7 bases from J, the junction kept 7 bases outside the gene matches. CDR3 residues: CASSSQGSKQPQHF. In nucleotides, the CDR3 is TGTGCCAGCAGCTCACAGGGGTCGAAACAGCCCCAGCATTTT.

V gene TRBV27 combines with J gene TRBJ2-7; TRBD1 matches 8 bases. Losses at the gene ends were 2 bases for V and 2 bases for J; bases not matched to a gene: 8. The germline CDR1 and CDR2 sequences are MNHEY and SMNVEV (reference sequence). CDR3 length: 16 amino acids. DNA for the CDR3: TGTGCCAGCAGTTTAAAGGGCAGGGGGCTGCCCTACGAGCAGTACTTC. Translating it yields CASSLKGRGLPYEQYF.

CDR3: CASSLDRMDEKLFF. DNA for the CDR3: TGTGCCAGCAGCTTGGACAGGATGGACGAAAAACTGTTTTTT. The chain recombines TRBV11-2 with TRBJ1-4; 7 bases map to TRBD1. V was pared by 3 bases and J by 8 bases, with 6 bases of the junction left unmatched. The CDR3 spans 14 residues. CDR1 and CDR2 from the germline V gene are SGHAT and FQNNGV.

This sequence joins TRBV27 and TRBJ2-1, with D hard to call. The germline gives CDR1 MNHEY, CDR2 SMNVEV (reference sequence). V lost 2 bases, J lost 6 bases, and 11 bases lay in between. The CDR3 spans 14 residues. The CDR3 coding sequence is TGTGCCAGCAGTTTAAGGTGGCAGTTCAATGAGCAGTTCTTC. The encoded protein is CASSLRWQFNEQFF.

This rearrangement joins TRBV4-3 to TRBJ1-4; the D gene is possibly TRBD1 (5 bases). Trimming left V 0 bases short and J 2 bases short, with 7 bases between. Per germline, CDR1 LGHNA and CDR2 YSLEER. CDR3 length equals 15 residues. In DNA form, the CDR3 reads TGCGCCAGCAGCCAAGATGGGGGGACTAATGAAAAACTGTTTTTT. This encodes CASSQDGGTNEKLFF.